These T cell receptor beta chains were read from a single sample in a study of T-cell reconstitution after alpha-beta-depleted transplantation in children. TCRdb reprocessed the PCR reads via MiXCR and lists one record per CDR3 protein. Of around 380,000 distinct CDR3 sequences detected, approximately 10% appear once; the ten largest clones hold over 4.5%. The sequenced sample was PBMCs from the stem cell graft donor, obtained from the stem cell graft. These receptors were collected from a human donor who donated a stem cell graft to a child with acute myeloid leukemia. Each CDR3 is given without its conserved first and last residue. Each record gives: V gene, J gene, CDR3 protein.

TRBV20-1,TRBJ2-1,SARDAVSSYNEQF
TRBV7-2,TRBJ2-3,ASSLWPLAMTTDTQY
TRBV11-3,TRBJ2-1,ASPPGPISSYNEQF
TRBV5-1,TRBJ2-3,ASSLASTWGEDTDTQY
TRBV15,TRBJ2-1,ATSRDPWGGAYNEQF
TRBV7-2,TRBJ2-2,ASSLKRDGGELF
TRBV12-3/TRBV12-4,TRBJ2-1,ASSGRTRGANEQF
TRBV20-1,TRBJ2-6,SARAADRASGANVLT
TRBV27,TRBJ2-1,ASSFAGTYNEQF
TRBV5-1,TRBJ1-1,ASIDSGRNTEAF
TRBV11-1,TRBJ2-2,ASSFNQNTGELF
TRBV4-1,TRBJ2-3,ASSQSTGTDTQY
TRBV4-1,TRBJ1-2,ASSQAGTSANYGYT
TRBV12-3/TRBV12-4,TRBJ2-3,ASSLGAGGPPDTQY
TRBV5-1,TRBJ1-1,ASSSFQNTEAF
TRBV12-3/TRBV12-4,TRBJ2-7,ASSPAVGLAGVHEQY
TRBV20-1,TRBJ1-5,SASRGDQPQH
TRBV6-1,TRBJ2-4,ASRAGQGGKNIQY
TRBV12-3/TRBV12-4,TRBJ2-4,ASSSDTGSKNIQY
TRBV7-8,TRBJ2-5,ASSLTGPTETQY
TRBV19,TRBJ2-1,ASRDELAGPHNEQF
TRBV4-1,TRBJ1-2,ASSQAQGSYGYT
TRBV29-1,TRBJ2-1,SLRDRGQSEEF
TRBV5-4,TRBJ1-1,ASSVMGSTEAF
TRBV9,TRBJ2-1,ASSVSRRGKYNEQF
TRBV29-1,TRBJ2-5,SADFMGLETQY
TRBV19,TRBJ1-6,ASSPDIGTGGHSPLH
TRBV7-8,TRBJ2-3,ASSSTSPGEGTDTQY
TRBV9,TRBJ2-3,ASSVNPSNTQY
TRBV12-3/TRBV12-4,TRBJ2-2,ASRIGQSYGELF
TRBV5-1,TRBJ2-2,ASSPSTSGRTAGELF
TRBV20-1,TRBJ1-4,SARGRGSPSVSATNEKLF
TRBV3-1,TRBJ1-5,ASSHGTVPSPQH